What follows are 21 T cell receptor beta chains derived from one specimen sequenced in a study of blood T cell repertoires in COVID-19. The repertoire was sequenced with immunoSEQ multiplex PCR; TCRdb's copy has only in-frame clones and lacks some. The sample includes approximately 300,000 clones, roughly 89% of them seen just once. What was sequenced was PBMCs or T cells enriched from blood (not recorded which). These receptors originate from a woman in her 30s who had recovered from COVID-19.

The chain joins TRBV7-9 to TRBJ1-1; D may be TRBD1 (5 bases). CDR3 size: 14 residues. The V gene lost 3 bases and the J gene lost 2 bases, with 10 bases spanning the gap. Per germline, CDR1 SEHNR and CDR2 FQNEAQ (reference sequence). CDR3 protein: CASSLQGTNTEAFF. CDR3 in DNA: TGTGCCAGCAGCTTGCAGGGCACAAACACTGAAGCTTTCTTT.

This clone showed up just once. V is TRBV27 and J is TRBJ1-1; tentative D call: TRBD1 (6 bases). Germline lookup yields CDR1 MNHEY and CDR2 SMNVEV (reference sequence). Trimming stripped 8 bases from V and 10 bases from J, with 26 bases between. The CDR3 totals 15 residues. Here the CDR3 reads CASGGAGAGSAGAFF. DNA of the CDR3: TGTGCCAGCGGAGGGGCGGGGGCCGGGTCAGCTGGAGCTTTCTTT.

The rearrangement joins TRBV11-2 to TRBJ2-5; weak D call: TRBD2 (6 bases). The J call may be mistaken, given a closer DNA end match to TRBJ2-7. Germline V gene sequence: CDR1 SGHAT, CDR2 FQNNGV. This CDR3 spans 14 amino acids. The CDR3 nucleotides are TGTGCCAGCAGCTTACACGGGGGAAACTACGAGCAGTACTTC. It specifies CASSLHGGNYEQYF.

V and J are TRBV6-2 or TRBV6-3 and TRBJ2-7; possibly TRBD2 for D (5 bases). The ends were cut back, 2 bases at V and 3 bases at J, with 20 bases in the middle. The CDR3 has 17 amino acids. Germline-derived CDR1 and CDR2 are MNHEY and SVGEGT. CDR3 residues: CASSYTPFPGTVYEQYF. The CDR3 DNA reads as TGTGCCAGCAGTTACACACCGTTCCCGGGAACAGTCTACGAGCAGTACTTC.

V is TRBV2 and J is TRBJ2-5, with TRBD2 as a possible D gene (5 bases). V shed 2 bases and J shed 2 bases, with 9 bases lying between them. This CDR3 contains 14 residues. The germline V gene has CDR1 SNHLY and CDR2 FYNNEI. The chain's CDR3 is CASSESRVQETQYF. The DNA for the CDR3 is TGTGCCAGCAGTGAATCGAGGGTACAAGAGACCCAGTACTTC.

The V gene is TRBV4-3, the J gene TRBJ1-6; no clear D gene. V shed 4 bases and J shed 10 bases, with 8 bases lying between them. The germline V gene encodes CDR1 LGHNA and CDR2 YSLEER. The CDR3 totals 12 residues. The CDR3 sequence: CASSLPGSPLHF. The CDR3 region has the DNA TGCGCCAGCAGCCTCCCGGGATCACCCCTCCACTTT.

The chain employs TRBV5-1 and TRBJ2-3; a possible D gene is TRBD2 (6 bases). CDR3 length equals 14 residues. Germline-derived CDR1 and CDR2 are SGHRS and YFSETQ. Trimming removed 5 bases from V and 7 bases from J, with 17 bases in between. CDR3 region: CASSKDGTSNTQYF. Here the CDR3 DNA reads TGCGCCAGCAGTAAAGACGGGACTTCCAATACGCAGTATTTT. Looking up the rest from reference TRBV5-1 and TRBJ2-3 gives the full variable domain: KAGVTQTPRYLIKTRGQQVTLSCSPISGHRSVSWYQQTPGQGLQFLFEYFSETQRNKGNFPGRFSGRQFSNSRSEMNVSTLELGDSALYLCASSKDGTSNTQYFGPGTRLTVL.

This clone occurred once. This rearrangement joins TRBV6-5 to TRBJ2-7; the D gene is possibly TRBD1 (5 bases). Germline CDR1 reads MNHEY; CDR2 reads SVGAGI. This CDR3 comprises 14 residues. V dropped 4 bases and J dropped 0 bases, with 10 bases sitting between them. In DNA form, the CDR3 reads TGTGCCAGCAGTTTGGGGCCCCGCTCCTACGAGCAGTACTTC. Translated: CASSLGPRSYEQYF.

V usage is TRBV7-2 and J usage is TRBJ2-3, with TRBD2 identical over 12 bases. CDR1 is SGHTA, CDR2 FQGNSA, per germline. J was trimmed by 8 bases and V by 4 bases; bases with no gene match: 7. The CDR3 is 15 residues long. The CDR3 DNA reads as TGTGCCAGCAGCTCAACCCTAGCGGGAGGGGCTACGCAGTATTTT. Translated: CASSSTLAGGATQYF.

The rearrangement links TRBV11-3 to TRBJ2-7; no reliable D call. Trimming removed 6 bases at V and 6 bases at J, with 18 bases between. This CDR3 region has 14 residues. Germline V CDR1 and CDR2: SGHNT, YENEEA. The CDR3 sequence: CASSRAGYPSEQYF. The CDR3 DNA follows: TGTGCCAGCAGTCGTGCAGGTTATCCATCCGAGCAGTACTTC.

This chain links TRBV19 with TRBJ1-5; 9 bases are shared with TRBD1. This CDR3 contains 15 residues. The germline CDR1 and CDR2 sequences are LNHDA and SQIVND (reference sequence). V shed 10 bases and J 3 bases; nucleotides not matched to a gene: 10. CDR3 residues: CATVQDRGFNQPQHF. The CDR3 DNA is TGTGCCACCGTTCAGGACAGGGGATTCAATCAGCCCCAGCATTTT.

The chain employs TRBV24-1 and TRBJ1-5; TRBD1 agrees at 8 bases. The CDR3 has 14 residues. Trimming took 4 bases from V and 5 from J; bases not matched to a gene: 3. CDR1 is KGHDR and CDR2 is SFDVKD in the germline V gene. CDR3 nucleotide sequence: TGTGCCACCAGTGAGCCGGGACAGGATCAGCCCCAGCATTTT. It is translated as CATSEPGQDQPQHF.

The rearrangement uses TRBV9 and TRBJ2-7; 8 bases are shared with TRBD2. The CDR3 is 15 residues long. The germline V gene encodes CDR1 SGDLS and CDR2 YYNGEE. V was pared by 0 bases and J by 1 base, with 3 bases of the junction left unmatched. CDR3 nucleotides: TGTGCCAGCAGCGTAGCGGCGGGAGGATCCTACGAGCAGTACTTC. Translated: CASSVAAGGSYEQYF. The variable domain in full, with the rest retrieved from reference TRBV9 and TRBJ2-7, is DSGVTQTPKHLITATGQRVTLRCSPRSGDLSVYWYQQSLDQGLQFLIQYYNGEERAKGNILERFSAQQFPDLHSELNLSSLELGDSALYFCASSVAAGGSYEQYFGPGTRLTVT.

This clone was detected only once. The genes are TRBV27 and TRBJ2-3; D call uncertain. The V end lost 3 bases, the J end lost 5 bases, and 15 bases lay between the germline ends. The germline V gene encodes CDR1 MNHEY and CDR2 SMNVEV (reference sequence). The CDR3 consists of 15 residues. In DNA form, the CDR3 reads TGTGCCAGCAGTTTTTTTGGAGCCATGGAAGATACGCAGTATTTT. Encoded protein: CASSFFGAMEDTQYF.

This sequence joins TRBV18 and TRBJ2-1; D uncertain. The CDR3 is 16 residues long. V lost 2 bases to trimming and J lost 0 bases, with 11 bases between them. Germline V lookup: CDR1 KGHSH, CDR2 LQKENI. CDR3 region: CASSPVVPSSYNEQFF. CDR3 sequence (DNA): TGTGCCAGCTCACCAGTGGTCCCGAGCTCCTACAATGAGCAGTTCTTC.

The V and J genes are TRBV13 and TRBJ1-2; 10 bases map to TRBD1. The CDR3 contains 13 residues. Unmatched junction bases numbered 0, after V lost 4 bases and J lost 4 bases. Germline lookup yields CDR1 PRHDT and CDR2 FYEKMQ (reference sequence). This CDR3 reads CASSWDRGYGYTF. CDR3 DNA: TGTGCCAGCAGCTGGGACAGGGGCTATGGCTACACCTTC.

The V call is TRBV5-8, the J call TRBJ2-1, with D possibly TRBD2 on 5 matching bases. V dropped 4 bases and J dropped 4 bases, with 15 bases sitting between them. The CDR3 runs 15 residues. The V gene's germline CDR1 is SGHTS and CDR2 YDEGEE. CDR3 residues: CASSPTSGQYNEQFF. The CDR3 DNA reads as TGTGCCAGCAGCCCCACTAGTGGGCAATACAATGAGCAGTTCTTC. Looking up the rest from reference TRBV5-8 and TRBJ2-1 gives the full variable domain: EAGVTQSPTHLIKTRGQQATLRCSPISGHTSVYWYQQALGLGLQFLLWYDEGEERNRGNFPPRFSGRQFPNYSSELNVNALELEDSALYLCASSPTSGQYNEQFFGPGTRLTVL.

The chain couples TRBV7-6 to TRBJ2-7; D possibly corresponds to TRBD1 (5 bases). The CDR3 spans 16 residues. Germline-derived CDR1 and CDR2 are SGHVS and FNYEAQ. Trimming removed 2 bases from V and 2 bases from J, with 16 bases in between. The CDR3 region is CASSLRSVDSPYEQYF. In nucleotides, the CDR3 is TGTGCCAGCAGCTTACGCTCCGTAGACAGTCCCTACGAGCAGTACTTC.

The chain has TRBV5-1 and TRBJ2-1, with D possibly being TRBD1 (6 bases). Germline V CDR1 and CDR2: SGHRS, YFSETQ. The length of the CDR3 is 14 residues. V was trimmed by 3 bases and J by 8 bases, leaving 15 bases between them. CDR3 loop: CASSYKQGYDEQFF. CDR3 coding DNA: TGCGCCAGCAGCTACAAACAGGGATACGATGAGCAGTTCTTC. The variable domain in full, completed from reference TRBV5-1 and TRBJ2-1, reads KAGVTQTPRYLIKTRGQQVTLSCSPISGHRSVSWYQQTPGQGLQFLFEYFSETQRNKGNFPGRFSGRQFSNSRSEMNVSTLELGDSALYLCASSYKQGYDEQFFGPGTRLTVL.

The gene calls are TRBV18 and TRBJ1-2, with D maybe TRBD1 (6 bases). Trimming took off 4 bases at V and 4 bases at J, with 10 bases between the two ends. In germline, CDR1 is KGHSH, CDR2 LQKENI. This CDR3 is 13 amino acids long. CDR3 residues: CASSQQGTYGYTF. The DNA of the CDR3 is TGTGCCAGCTCACAACAGGGTACCTATGGCTACACCTTC.

The chain uses TRBV28 and TRBJ1-1, with D uncertain. Trimming shortened V by 5 bases and J by 1 base, and 14 bases separated the two germline ends. The CDR3 is made up of 15 amino acids. Looked up from germline, CDR1 is MDHEN and CDR2 is SYDVKM. CDR3 coding DNA: TGTGCCAGCAGTCCATCCGGGAGCGGGAACACTGAAGCTTTCTTT. Amino acid sequence: CASSPSGSGNTEAFF.